The rows below give T cell receptor beta chains drawn from one sample of a study of radiotherapy plus CTLA-4 blockade in lung cancer. TCRdb keeps only in-frame clones here, not all; method: immunoSEQ multiplex PCR. The table has tens of thousands of clones, less than 80% seen once. Sequenced material: peripheral blood, taken from a patient treated with radiotherapy plus ipilimumab. The source of these receptors is a human donor with non-small cell lung cancer who had a complete response to radiotherapy plus ipilimumab. The CDR3 runs from the conserved cysteine through the conserved F or W. Fields, in order: V gene, clone size, D gene, J gene, CDR3 protein, CDR3 DNA. D genes are given only for firm matches. Not all rows give a size; the values are once, few, many and, for expanded clones, a class.

v_call: TRBV29-1
clone_size: once
d_call: TRBD1
j_call: TRBJ1-5
cdr3_aa: CSVEGQGINQPQHF
cdr3_nt: TGCAGCGTTGAAGGACAGGGTATCAATCAGCCCCAGCATTTT

v_call: TRBV12-5
clone_size: -
d_call: -
j_call: TRBJ1-3
cdr3_aa: CASGREGNTIYF
cdr3_nt: TGTGCTAGTGGGCGGGAAGGAAACACCATATATTTT

v_call: TRBV7-6
clone_size: -
d_call: TRBD1
j_call: TRBJ2-1
cdr3_aa: CASSLVETGGEFF
cdr3_nt: TGTGCCAGCAGCTTAGTGGAGACAGGGGGCGAGTTCTTC

v_call: TRBV7-9
clone_size: -
d_call: -
j_call: TRBJ2-2
cdr3_aa: CASSLVQNTGELFF
cdr3_nt: TGTGCCAGCAGCTTAGTCCAGAACACCGGGGAGCTGTTTTTT

v_call: TRBV4-3
clone_size: -
d_call: -
j_call: TRBJ2-1
cdr3_aa: CASSQDEASREQFF
cdr3_nt: TGCGCCAGCAGCCAAGATGAGGCTTCGAGGGAGCAGTTCTTC

v_call: TRBV19
clone_size: -
d_call: TRBD1
j_call: TRBJ1-2
cdr3_aa: CASSKTGQGLYGYTF
cdr3_nt: TGTGCCAGTAGCAAAACGGGACAGGGTCTTTATGGCTACACCTTC

v_call: TRBV6-5
clone_size: -
d_call: TRBD1
j_call: TRBJ1-3
cdr3_aa: CASSRDSSSGNTIYF
cdr3_nt: TGTGCCAGCAGTCGGGACAGCAGCTCTGGAAACACCATATATTTT

v_call: TRBV9
clone_size: -
d_call: TRBD2
j_call: TRBJ2-1
cdr3_aa: CASSGRTSGRNEQFF
cdr3_nt: TGTGCCAGCAGCGGAAGGACTAGCGGGAGAAATGAGCAGTTCTTC

v_call: TRBV18
clone_size: -
d_call: -
j_call: TRBJ1-1
cdr3_aa: CASSPFSGNTEAFF
cdr3_nt: TGTGCCAGCTCACCCTTCTCAGGCAACACTGAAGCTTTCTTT

v_call: TRBV10-3
clone_size: -
d_call: -
j_call: TRBJ2-6
cdr3_aa: CAISEGEPLLSGANVLTF
cdr3_nt: TGTGCCATCAGTGAAGGGGAACCCCTCCTTAGTGGGGCCAACGTCCTGACTTTC

v_call: TRBV19
clone_size: few
d_call: TRBD2
j_call: TRBJ2-3
cdr3_aa: CASRRGGLAKTDTQYF
cdr3_nt: TGTGCCAGTAGAAGAGGAGGACTAGCCAAGACAGATACGCAGTATTTT

v_call: TRBV6-1
clone_size: -
d_call: TRBD1
j_call: TRBJ1-3
cdr3_aa: CASSDRTGGGNTVCF
cdr3_nt: TGTGCCAGCAGTGACCGGACAGGGGGTGGAAACACCGTATGTTTT

v_call: TRBV6-1
clone_size: -
d_call: TRBD1
j_call: TRBJ2-2
cdr3_aa: CASTPGTGDTGELFF
cdr3_nt: TGTGCCAGCACTCCCGGGACAGGGGACACCGGGGAGCTGTTTTTT

v_call: TRBV5-6
clone_size: -
d_call: -
j_call: TRBJ2-6
cdr3_aa: CASSRLRGTANVLTF
cdr3_nt: TGTGCCAGCAGCCGACTCAGGGGTACAGCCAACGTCCTGACTTTC

v_call: TRBV5-4
clone_size: -
d_call: TRBD1
j_call: TRBJ1-2
cdr3_aa: CASSFAETGNYGYTF
cdr3_nt: TGTGCCAGCAGCTTTGCGGAGACAGGGAACTATGGCTACACCTTC

v_call: TRBV5-8
clone_size: -
d_call: -
j_call: TRBJ2-5
cdr3_aa: CASSQGILETQYF
cdr3_nt: TGTGCCAGCAGCCAGGGTATACTAGAGACCCAGTACTTC

v_call: TRBV10-3
clone_size: -
d_call: TRBD1
j_call: TRBJ2-2
cdr3_aa: CAISRDRDTGELFF
cdr3_nt: TGTGCCATCAGCAGGGACAGGGACACCGGGGAGCTGTTTTTT

v_call: TRBV27
clone_size: -
d_call: -
j_call: TRBJ1-2
cdr3_aa: CASSLSGGYYGYTF
cdr3_nt: TGTGCCAGCAGTTTATCGGGGGGATACTATGGCTACACCTTC

v_call: TRBV7-9
clone_size: -
d_call: TRBD2
j_call: TRBJ2-5
cdr3_aa: CASSYGLAGVQTQYF
cdr3_nt: TGTGCCAGCAGCTACGGACTAGCGGGAGTTCAGACCCAGTACTTC

v_call: TRBV11-3
clone_size: -
d_call: -
j_call: TRBJ1-3
cdr3_aa: CASSLSRGSGNTIYF
cdr3_nt: TGTGCCAGCAGCTTATCCCGGGGCTCTGGAAACACCATATATTTT

v_call: TRBV6-5
clone_size: -
d_call: -
j_call: TRBJ1-1
cdr3_aa: CASSYSRSKSPIEAFF
cdr3_nt: TGTGCCAGCAGTTACTCTCGTAGTAAAAGTCCCATTGAAGCTTTCTTT

v_call: TRBV6-5
clone_size: few
d_call: -
j_call: TRBJ1-5
cdr3_aa: CASRRNTDNQPQHF
cdr3_nt: TGTGCCAGCCGGAGGAATACGGACAATCAGCCCCAGCATTTT

v_call: TRBV5-4
clone_size: -
d_call: -
j_call: TRBJ2-7
cdr3_aa: CASSLGRQGKNEQYF
cdr3_nt: TGTGCCAGCAGCTTGGGAAGGCAGGGGAAGAACGAGCAGTACTTC

v_call: TRBV19
clone_size: -
d_call: -
j_call: TRBJ2-4
cdr3_aa: CASSTQENLAKNIQYF
cdr3_nt: TGTGCCAGTAGTACACAGGAGAACCTAGCCAAAAACATTCAGTACTTC

v_call: TRBV7-2
clone_size: -
d_call: -
j_call: TRBJ2-2
cdr3_aa: CASSPRQIANTGELFF
cdr3_nt: TGTGCCAGCAGCCCACGACAGATTGCGAACACCGGGGAGCTGTTTTTT

v_call: TRBV28
clone_size: -
d_call: -
j_call: TRBJ1-5
cdr3_aa: CASSLWGAGDNQPQHF
cdr3_nt: TGTGCCAGCAGTTTATGGGGCGCGGGGGACAATCAGCCCCAGCATTTT

v_call: TRBV6-1
clone_size: -
d_call: TRBD2
j_call: TRBJ2-3
cdr3_aa: CASSVSGRADTQYF
cdr3_nt: TGTGCCAGCAGTGTTAGCGGGAGGGCAGATACGCAGTATTTT

v_call: TRBV6-4
clone_size: -
d_call: TRBD1
j_call: TRBJ1-1
cdr3_aa: CASSDDDRGGQAFF
cdr3_nt: TGTGCCAGCAGTGATGACGACAGGGGAGGACAAGCTTTCTTT

v_call: TRBV5-6
clone_size: once
d_call: -
j_call: TRBJ2-5
cdr3_aa: CASSLVTSWGQETQYF
cdr3_nt: TGTGCCAGCAGCTTAGTTACTAGCTGGGGGCAAGAGACCCAGTACTTC

v_call: TRBV21-1
clone_size: -
d_call: -
j_call: TRBJ1-2
cdr3_aa: CASSKYWDRAGYGYTF
cdr3_nt: TGTGCCAGCAGCAAATATTGGGACAGGGCGGGCTATGGCTACACCTTC

v_call: TRBV19
clone_size: -
d_call: -
j_call: TRBJ1-1
cdr3_aa: CASSILWQGGAEAFF
cdr3_nt: TGTGCCAGTAGTATACTCTGGCAGGGAGGCGCTGAAGCTTTCTTT

v_call: TRBV29-1
clone_size: -
d_call: -
j_call: TRBJ1-2
cdr3_aa: CSADWEEGYTF
cdr3_nt: TGCAGCGCCGACTGGGAGGAGGGCTACACCTTC

v_call: TRBV10-3
clone_size: few
d_call: TRBD2
j_call: TRBJ2-3
cdr3_aa: CAIMTSGGGDTQYF
cdr3_nt: TGTGCCATTATGACTAGCGGGGGCGGGGATACGCAGTATTTT

v_call: TRBV7-2
clone_size: -
d_call: -
j_call: TRBJ2-5
cdr3_aa: CASSVKLDFDQETQYF
cdr3_nt: TGTGCCAGCAGCGTAAAACTAGATTTTGACCAAGAGACCCAGTACTTC

v_call: TRBV27
clone_size: -
d_call: -
j_call: TRBJ1-3
cdr3_aa: CASSPTAGVGGNTIYF
cdr3_nt: TGTGCCAGCAGTCCCACCGCAGGTGTAGGTGGAAACACCATATATTTT

v_call: TRBV29-1
clone_size: -
d_call: TRBD1
j_call: TRBJ2-5
cdr3_aa: CSVEDPWDREQETQYF
cdr3_nt: TGCAGCGTTGAAGATCCCTGGGACAGGGAACAAGAGACCCAGTACTTC

v_call: TRBV30
clone_size: -
d_call: -
j_call: TRBJ2-6
cdr3_aa: CAWSRDRPGANVLTF
cdr3_nt: TGTGCCTGGAGTCGAGACAGACCTGGGGCCAACGTCCTGACTTTC

v_call: TRBV4-1
clone_size: -
d_call: -
j_call: TRBJ1-5
cdr3_aa: CASSQEGAPLSRPQHF
cdr3_nt: TGCGCCAGCAGCCAAGAAGGGGCCCCGTTATCTAGGCCCCAGCATTTT

v_call: TRBV2
clone_size: -
d_call: TRBD2
j_call: TRBJ2-3
cdr3_aa: CASSSLAGDGDTQYF
cdr3_nt: TGTGCCAGCAGCAGCCTAGCGGGAGATGGAGATACGCAGTATTTT

v_call: TRBV7-6
clone_size: -
d_call: TRBD1
j_call: TRBJ1-1
cdr3_aa: CASSLGQSMNTEAFF
cdr3_nt: TGTGCCAGCAGCTTGGGACAGTCCATGAACACTGAAGCTTTCTTT

v_call: TRBV6-6
clone_size: -
d_call: -
j_call: TRBJ2-5
cdr3_aa: CASSSPDQAGETQYF
cdr3_nt: TGTGCCAGCAGTTCCCCCGACCAGGCGGGAGAGACCCAGTACTTC

v_call: TRBV30
clone_size: -
d_call: -
j_call: TRBJ1-2
cdr3_aa: CAWNYDYGYTF
cdr3_nt: TGTGCCTGGAACTACGACTATGGCTACACCTTC

v_call: TRBV29-1
clone_size: -
d_call: TRBD1
j_call: TRBJ2-7
cdr3_aa: CSAFTRDRGSYEQYF
cdr3_nt: TGCAGCGCCTTCACCCGGGACAGGGGGTCCTACGAGCAGTACTTC

v_call: TRBV18
clone_size: -
d_call: -
j_call: TRBJ1-2
cdr3_aa: CASSPGQTSRTFYGYTF
cdr3_nt: TGTGCCAGCTCACCAGGACAGACCTCCCGAACCTTCTATGGCTACACCTTC

v_call: TRBV4-3
clone_size: -
d_call: -
j_call: TRBJ1-2
cdr3_aa: CASSQDHREALKSYTF
cdr3_nt: TGCGCCAGCAGCCAAGATCATCGTGAGGCGTTAAAAAGCTACACCTTC

v_call: TRBV4-3
clone_size: -
d_call: TRBD1
j_call: TRBJ2-3
cdr3_aa: CASSLRQGETDTQYF
cdr3_nt: TGCGCCAGCAGCCTCCGACAGGGGGAAACAGATACGCAGTATTTT

v_call: TRBV30
clone_size: -
d_call: -
j_call: TRBJ2-6
cdr3_aa: CAWSARESWGFGANVLTF
cdr3_nt: TGTGCCTGGAGTGCCCGGGAAAGTTGGGGTTTTGGGGCCAACGTCCTGACTTTC

v_call: TRBV30
clone_size: -
d_call: -
j_call: TRBJ2-3
cdr3_aa: CAWSATRDIDTQYF
cdr3_nt: TGTGCCTGGAGTGCCACCAGGGATATAGATACGCAGTATTTT

v_call: TRBV6-6
clone_size: -
d_call: -
j_call: TRBJ1-2
cdr3_aa: CASRSSGSPNYGYTF
cdr3_nt: TGTGCCAGCAGGTCCTCAGGTTCTCCTAACTATGGCTACACCTTC

v_call: TRBV10-3
clone_size: -
d_call: -
j_call: TRBJ1-2
cdr3_aa: CAISAEAGYGYTF
cdr3_nt: TGTGCCATCAGTGCTGAAGCGGGCTATGGCTACACCTTC

v_call: TRBV5-1
clone_size: -
d_call: TRBD1
j_call: TRBJ1-1
cdr3_aa: CASSPPSSAGGQVKEAFF
cdr3_nt: TGCGCCAGCAGTCCCCCAAGCTCCGCGGGCGGACAGGTAAAAGAAGCTTTCTTT

v_call: TRBV7-8
clone_size: few
d_call: -
j_call: TRBJ1-2
cdr3_aa: CASSRRTDYYGYTF
cdr3_nt: TGTGCCAGCAGCCGCCGGACAGACTATTATGGCTACACCTTC

v_call: TRBV18
clone_size: -
d_call: -
j_call: TRBJ2-3
cdr3_aa: CASSPAMADTQYF
cdr3_nt: TGTGCCAGCTCACCAGCAATGGCCGATACGCAGTATTTT

v_call: TRBV5-1
clone_size: -
d_call: -
j_call: TRBJ1-4
cdr3_aa: CASSPGENDSEKLFF
cdr3_nt: TGCGCCAGCAGCCCAGGGGAAAACGATTCAGAAAAACTGTTTTTT

v_call: TRBV11-3
clone_size: few
d_call: -
j_call: TRBJ2-1
cdr3_aa: CASSLVADNEQFF
cdr3_nt: TGTGCCAGCAGCTTAGTGGCAGACAATGAGCAGTTCTTC